The present entry profiles one TCR beta chain with its context. PCR amplification relied on 60 Vbeta primers (plus 13 Jbeta primers). Sequenced by immunoSEQ multiplex PCR; TCRdb stores in-frame clones only, minus some. The sample consists of around 99,000 clones, about 77% of them appearing once. This record comes from a study of cytomegalovirus exposure and HLA in healthy donors. The CDR3 consists of 15 residues. The J segment lost 2 bases and the V segment lost 2 bases, leaving 3 bases of the junction unmatched. Germline V gene data show CDR1 as SGHKS and CDR2 as YYEKEE (reference sequence). This sequence originates from a man aged 40-50 years in good health and CMV-seronegative. This sequence joins TRBV5-5 and TRBJ2-1, with TRBD2 identical over 8 bases. Sequenced input: PBMCs. CDR3 sequence reads: CASSLLADTYNEQFF. In DNA form, the CDR3 reads TGTGCCAGCAGCTTACTAGCGGATACCTACAATGAGCAGTTCTTC.